This passage covers 26 T cell receptor beta chains from one sample sequenced in a study of CD8+ T cells in alopecia areata. Treatment meaning: oral pan-JAK inhibitor, 5-10 mg twice daily. The authors extracted RNA and reverse transcribed it into cDNA as the sequencing template. Libraries were prepared by immunoSEQ multiplex PCR; TCRdb keeps only in-frame clonotypes and omits some of them. The sample holds over 95,000 clones, roughly 56% seen once. The sample here was CD4+ T cells sorted from blood, taken at week 24, from a patient treated with tofacitinib. The receptors derive from a human donor with alopecia areata.

This clone was picked up a small number of times. The J gene is TRBJ1-4, the V gene TRBV4-2, with 7 bases fitting TRBD1. Per germline, CDR1 LGHNA and CDR2 YNFKEQ. With V trimmed by 4 bases and J by 0 bases, 2 bases remained unmatched. This CDR3 comprises 15 residues. In DNA form, the CDR3 reads TGTGCCAGCAGCCGTGGACAGGCAACTAATGAAAAACTGTTTTTT. Its translation: CASSRGQATNEKLFF.

The chain has TRBV2 and TRBJ2-7; D unclear. Looked up from germline, CDR1 is SNHLY and CDR2 is FYNNEI. V was clipped by 1 base and J by 9 bases, with 13 bases between them. The CDR3 spans 13 residues. The CDR3 sequence is CASSEESGLGQYF. CDR3 DNA: TGTGCCAGCAGTGAAGAGTCGGGTTTGGGGCAGTACTTC.

The chain uses TRBV30 and TRBJ1-5; D remains ambiguous. The CDR3 loop spans 13 amino acids. Germline CDR1 GTSNPN, CDR2 SVGIG (reference sequence). V gave up 1 base and J gave up 3 bases, with 7 bases separating them. In DNA form, the CDR3 reads TGTGCCTGGAGTGATAGTCTCAATCAGCCCCAGCATTTT. This sequence encodes CAWSDSLNQPQHF.

The gene calls are TRBV7-2 and TRBJ2-7; D uncertain. Germline CDR1 SGHTA, CDR2 FQGNSA. V was trimmed by 5 bases and J by 4 bases, leaving 9 bases between them. CDR3 size: 12 residues. CDR3 sequence reads: CASSQTSYEQYF. The CDR3, as DNA: TGTGCCAGCAGCCAAACATCTTACGAGCAGTACTTC.

This clone was recorded a few times. Other DNA sequences in this sample translate to the same CDR3. This chain connects TRBV29-1 to TRBJ2-3; D unresolved. Germline loops: CDR1 SQVTM, CDR2 ANQGSEA. This CDR3 comprises 12 residues. Trimming removed 6 bases at V and 5 bases at J, with 12 bases between. The CDR3 is CSVGAWVDTQYF. The DNA of the CDR3 is TGCAGCGTCGGCGCGTGGGTAGATACGCAGTATTTT.

This clone was seen a single time. The rearrangement uses TRBV6-5 and TRBJ1-1, with D hard to call. The CDR3 is 13 amino acids. Trimming left V 5 bases short and J 4 bases short, with 11 bases between. Germline-derived CDR1 and CDR2 are MNHEY and SVGAGI. CDR3 nucleotide sequence: TGTGCCAGCAGTCCCCCCTCGCTCACTGAAGCTTTCTTT. Its protein is CASSPPSLTEAFF.

V gene TRBV6-5 combines with J gene TRBJ1-1; 9 bases line up with TRBD1. This CDR3 is 14 amino acids long. From germline, CDR1 is MNHEY and CDR2 SVGAGI. With V trimmed by 6 bases and J by 0 bases, 2 bases remained unmatched. The CDR3 loop reads CASRGTGMNTEAFF. The CDR3 DNA reads TGTGCCAGCAGGGGGACAGGGATGAACACTGAAGCTTTCTTT.

The CDR3 region is CASSLVQDTEAFF. CDR3 bases: TGTGCCAGCAGCTTAGTACAAGACACTGAAGCTTTCTTT. The V and J genes are TRBV7-9 and TRBJ1-1, with D unresolved. The CDR3 extends over 13 amino acids. The germline V and J ends were trimmed by 1 base and 3 bases, with 6 bases remaining between them. Germline loops: CDR1 SEHNR, CDR2 FQNEAQ (reference sequence).

V is TRBV10-2 and J is TRBJ2-7; 12 bases agree with TRBD2. This CDR3 is 15 amino acids long. Germline CDR1 reads WSHSY; CDR2 reads SAAADI. V trimming: 6 bases; J trimming: 3 bases; junction bases outside the gene matches: 6. CDR3 amino acids: CASRMTSGGHYEQYF. The DNA of the CDR3 is TGCGCCAGCAGGATGACTAGCGGGGGACACTACGAGCAGTACTTC.

The rearrangement uses TRBV4-1 and TRBJ1-2, with 8 positions matching TRBD1. The CDR3 runs 14 residues. With V trimmed by 3 bases and J by 7 bases, 7 bases remained unmatched. CDR1 and CDR2 from the germline V gene are MGHRA and YSYEKL. The CDR3 bases are TGCGCCAGCAGCCAGGGCAGGGGGCAGAGTGGCTACACCTTC. Amino acid sequence: CASSQGRGQSGYTF.

This clone was found once. V and J are TRBV7-2 and TRBJ2-5, with D hard to call. The ends were cut back, 0 bases at V and 7 bases at J, with 9 bases in the middle. CDR1 is SGHTA and CDR2 is FQGNSA in the germline V gene. The CDR3 runs 13 residues. The CDR3 is CASSLAKTGTQYF. In DNA, the CDR3 is TGTGCCAGCAGCTTAGCGAAAACTGGGACCCAGTACTTC.

The DNA for the CDR3 is TGTGCCAGTAGTCTTTCTGGACCGGTGAACACTGAAGCTTTCTTT. Translated, it gives CASSLSGPVNTEAFF. The rearrangement uses TRBV19 and TRBJ1-1; no reliable D call. The V and J ends lost 5 bases and 0 bases respectively, with 13 bases between them. Germline CDR1 is LNHDA and CDR2 is SQIVND (reference sequence). This CDR3 comprises 15 residues. Using reference TRBV19 and TRBJ1-1 for the parts outside the CDR3, the full variable domain is DGGITQSPKYLFRKEGQNVTLSCEQNLNHDAMYWYRQDPGQGLRLIYYSQIVNDFQKGDIAEGYSVSREKKESFPLTVTSAQKNPTAFYLCASSLSGPVNTEAFFGQGTRLTVV.

This clone was found once. The chain joins TRBV7-2 to TRBJ2-3; no clear D. Germline CDR1 and CDR2: SGHTA and FQGNSA. The germline V and J ends were trimmed by 5 bases and 0 bases, with 15 bases remaining between them. The CDR3 consists of 16 residues. The CDR3 sequence is CASSGTRLRSTDTQYF. For the CDR3, the DNA is TGTGCCAGCAGCGGTACCCGCCTCCGAAGCACAGATACGCAGTATTTT.

This clone was seen a few times. The chain carries TRBV19 and TRBJ2-5; D gene unclear. The length of the CDR3 is 13 residues. Germline V gene data show CDR1 as LNHDA and CDR2 as SQIVND (reference sequence). V gave up 7 bases and J gave up 1 base, with 10 bases separating them. CDR3 nucleotides: TGTGCCAGTAACCCAGGTACCCAAGAGACCCAGTACTTC. Amino acids: CASNPGTQETQYF.

V gene TRBV7-9 combines with J gene TRBJ2-3; 11 bases line up with TRBD2. The CDR3 is made up of 14 amino acids. V lost 4 bases to trimming and J lost 4 bases; unmatched junction nucleotides: 1. Germline lookup yields CDR1 SEHNR and CDR2 FQNEAQ (reference sequence). The CDR3 DNA sequence: TGTGCCAGCAGCTCTAGCGGGGGGTCAGATACGCAGTATTTT. Translating gives CASSSSGGSDTQYF.

This clone was observed a few times. V gene TRBV11-2 combines with J gene TRBJ2-7; D gene uncertain. Germline V CDR1 and CDR2: SGHAT, FQNNGV. The CDR3 runs 14 residues. The V and J ends lost 5 bases and 2 bases respectively, with 13 bases between them. For the CDR3, the DNA is TGTGCCAGCAGCGCCGCGGCCGGGCCCTACGAGCAGTACTTC. This translates into CASSAAAGPYEQYF.

V gene TRBV30 combines with J gene TRBJ1-2; the D gene is possibly TRBD1 (6 bases). Germline V gene data show CDR1 as GTSNPN and CDR2 as SVGIG (reference sequence). The CDR3 extends over 19 amino acids. Trimming removed 3 bases at V and 7 bases at J, with 33 bases between. The CDR3 here is CAWRTGTIFSPEEARGYTF. CDR3 DNA sequence: TGTGCCTGGAGAACCGGGACAATTTTTTCCCCGGAGGAAGCGCGTGGCTACACCTTC. Filled out from reference TRBV30 and TRBJ1-2, the complete variable domain reads SQTIHQWPATLVQPVGSPLSLECTVEGTSNPNLYWYRQAAGRGLQLLFYSVGIGQISSEVPQNLSASRPQDRQFILSSKKLLLSDSGFYLCAWRTGTIFSPEEARGYTFGSGTRLTVV.

This chain connects TRBV7-2 to TRBJ1-6, with no clear D. Trimming removed 0 bases at V and 5 bases at J, with 8 bases between. There are 15 residues in the CDR3. From germline, CDR1 is SGHTA and CDR2 FQGNSA. The CDR3: CASSLAAGNNSPLHF. Written as DNA, the CDR3 is TGTGCCAGCAGCTTAGCGGCGGGGAATAATTCACCCCTCCACTTT.

This chain joins TRBV27 and TRBJ2-3; D not certain. The germline gives CDR1 MNHEY, CDR2 SMNVEV (reference sequence). The CDR3 has 15 residues. V was pared by 1 base and J by 4 bases, with 12 bases between. This chain's CDR3 is CASSLFFSPPDTQYF. The CDR3 region has the DNA TGTGCCAGCAGTTTATTTTTTAGTCCGCCAGATACGCAGTATTTT.

The chain uses TRBV20-1 and TRBJ2-1, with D uncertain. Germline V gene data show CDR1 as DFQATT and CDR2 as SNEGSKA (reference sequence). This CDR3 has 11 residues. The V end lost 6 bases, the J end lost 9 bases, and 12 bases lay between the germline ends. The CDR3 coding sequence is TGCAGTGCCCCTGACCCGATTGAGCAGTTCTTC. Translating gives CSAPDPIEQFF.

The chain is built from TRBV19 and TRBJ1-6; D not certain. Germline V gene data show CDR1 as LNHDA and CDR2 as SQIVND (reference sequence). V lost 0 bases and J lost 7, with 10 bases in between. The CDR3 has 15 amino acids. The chain's CDR3 is CASSIDLPPNSPLHF. DNA for the CDR3: TGTGCCAGTAGTATAGATCTGCCGCCGAATTCACCCCTCCACTTT.

The chain combines TRBV5-6 with TRBJ2-5; TRBD2 matches at 11 bases. V was clipped by 4 bases and J by 4 bases; unmatched bases: 3. Germline CDR1 is SGHDT and CDR2 is YYEEEE. This CDR3 contains 14 residues. The CDR3 region is CASSTGTSGETQYF. The DNA for the CDR3 is TGTGCCAGCAGCACGGGGACTAGCGGAGAGACCCAGTACTTC.

As concerns this clone: The sample carries other DNA sequences with the same CDR3. The V call is TRBV25-1, the J call TRBJ2-7; D unclear. With 11 bases removed from V and 4 bases from J, the gap between germline ends came to 12 bases. The CDR3 has 11 amino acids. CDR1 is MGHDK and CDR2 is SYGVNS in the germline V gene. The DNA of the CDR3 is TGTGCCTCATCCGAAGGGTACGAGCAGTACTTC. It specifies CASSEGYEQYF.

The V gene is TRBV30, the J gene TRBJ1-5, with 9 bases matching TRBD1. Germline CDR1 reads GTSNPN; CDR2 reads SVGIG (reference sequence). The CDR3 sequence is 12 residues long. The V and J ends lost 4 bases and 7 bases, in that order; junction bases with no gene match: 2. The CDR3 here is CAWNRGQQPQHF. The CDR3 DNA reads as TGTGCCTGGAACAGGGGGCAACAGCCCCAGCATTTT.

This chain connects TRBV4-2 to TRBJ2-5, with 10 nucleotides matching TRBD1. Germline CDR1 LGHNA, CDR2 YNFKEQ. The CDR3 contains 16 residues. V shed 1 base and J 5 bases; nucleotides not matched to a gene: 7. The CDR3 protein is CASSQVGTGVMETQYF. DNA of the CDR3: TGTGCCAGCAGCCAAGTAGGGACAGGGGTGATGGAGACCCAGTACTTC.

V and J are TRBV29-1 and TRBJ1-6; no reliable D call. V gave up 5 bases and J gave up 10 bases, with 15 bases separating them. Germline V gene sequence: CDR1 SQVTM, CDR2 ANQGSEA. The CDR3 has 13 amino acids. CDR3 in amino acids: CSVRSSNGSPLHF. Here the CDR3 DNA reads TGCAGCGTTAGGTCTAGCAATGGATCACCCCTCCACTTT.